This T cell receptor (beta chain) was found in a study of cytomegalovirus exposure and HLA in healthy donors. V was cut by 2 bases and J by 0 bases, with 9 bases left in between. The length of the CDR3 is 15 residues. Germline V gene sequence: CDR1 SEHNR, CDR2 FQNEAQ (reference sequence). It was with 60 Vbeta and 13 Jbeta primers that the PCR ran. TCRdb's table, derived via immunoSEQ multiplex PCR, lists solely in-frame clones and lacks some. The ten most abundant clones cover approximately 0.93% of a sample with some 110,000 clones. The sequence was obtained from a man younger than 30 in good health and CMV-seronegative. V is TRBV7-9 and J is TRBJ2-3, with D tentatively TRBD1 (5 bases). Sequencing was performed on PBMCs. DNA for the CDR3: TGTGCCAGCAGCTTACGACAGACTAGCACAGATACGCAGTATTTT. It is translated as CASSLRQTSTDTQYF.